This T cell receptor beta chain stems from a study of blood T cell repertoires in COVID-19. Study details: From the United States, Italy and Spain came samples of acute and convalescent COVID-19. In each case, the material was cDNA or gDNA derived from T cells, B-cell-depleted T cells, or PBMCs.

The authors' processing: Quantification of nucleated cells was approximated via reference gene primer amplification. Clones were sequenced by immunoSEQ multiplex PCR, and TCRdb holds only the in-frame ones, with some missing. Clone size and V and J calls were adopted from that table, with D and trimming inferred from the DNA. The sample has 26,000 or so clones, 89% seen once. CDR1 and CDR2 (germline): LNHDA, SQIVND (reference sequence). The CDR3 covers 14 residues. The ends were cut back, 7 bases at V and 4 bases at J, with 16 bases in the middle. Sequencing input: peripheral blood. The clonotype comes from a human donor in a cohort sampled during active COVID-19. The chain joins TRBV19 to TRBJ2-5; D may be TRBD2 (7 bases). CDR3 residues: CASTTGGLGETQYF. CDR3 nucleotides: TGTGCCAGTACCACCGGGGGGCTGGGAGAGACCCAGTACTTC. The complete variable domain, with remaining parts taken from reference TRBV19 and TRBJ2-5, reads DGGITQSPKYLFRKEGQNVTLSCEQNLNHDAMYWYRQDPGQGLRLIYYSQIVNDFQKGDIAEGYSVSREKKESFPLTVTSAQKNPTAFYLCASTTGGLGETQYFGPGTRLLVL.